A single sample gave rise to the 10 T cell receptor beta chains below, sequenced in a study of blood T cell repertoires in COVID-19. Profiled with immunoSEQ multiplex PCR; TCRdb holds only in-frame clones, not every one. The sample has about 57,000 clones; approximately 80% are singletons. The sequenced sample was PBMCs or T cells enriched from blood (not recorded which). These TCRs come from a woman between 40 and 55 years old with acute COVID-19.

The rearrangement links TRBV10-2 to TRBJ2-5; tentative D call: TRBD2 (7 bases). This CDR3 is built from 15 residues. Between the trimmed V and J ends, which lost 2 bases and 4 bases, there was a span of 14 bases. CDR1 is WSHSY and CDR2 is SAAADI in the germline V gene. The CDR3 DNA is TGCGCCAGCAGTGAGGGAGGGGGGGCCGCAGAGACCCAGTACTTC. It encodes CASSEGGGAAETQYF.

V usage is TRBV11-2 and J usage is TRBJ2-1; 8 nucleotides line up with TRBD1. CDR3 length: 16 amino acids. V gave up 5 bases and J gave up 3 bases; unmatched junction bases: 9. Germline CDR1 SGHAT, CDR2 FQNNGV. The CDR3 sequence: CASSPTGVGYYNEQFF. CDR3 sequence (DNA): TGTGCCAGCAGCCCGACAGGGGTCGGTTACTACAATGAGCAGTTCTTC. Full variable domain (outside the CDR3, taken from reference TRBV11-2 and TRBJ2-1): EAGVAQSPRYKIIEKRQSVAFWCNPISGHATLYWYQQILGQGPKLLIQFQNNGVVDDSQLPKDRFSAERLKGVDSTLKIQPAKLEDSAVYLCASSPTGVGYYNEQFFGPGTRLTVL.

V is TRBV7-2 and J is TRBJ2-3, with a tentative D call TRBD2 (7 bases). The V end was cut by 5 bases, the J end by 6 bases, with 15 bases between. Germline CDR1 and CDR2: SGHTA and FQGNSA. The CDR3 length is 14 residues. This chain's CDR3 is CASSPGGGRDTQYF. The CDR3, as DNA: TGTGCCAGCAGCCCTGGCGGGGGCCGCGATACGCAGTATTTT.

The chain couples TRBV7-2 to TRBJ2-1; possible D gene TRBD2, 5 bases. Germline CDR1 SGHTA, CDR2 FQGNSA. V gave up 5 bases and J gave up 6 bases, with 11 bases separating them. The CDR3 loop spans 13 amino acids. CDR3 coding DNA: TGTGCCAGCAGCCCCTGGACTCCCAATGAGCAGTTCTTC. Translation gives CASSPWTPNEQFF.

The rearrangement joins TRBV19 to TRBJ1-1, with D possibly TRBD1 on 5 matching bases. This CDR3 comprises 16 residues. The germline CDR1 and CDR2 sequences are LNHDA and SQIVND (reference sequence). V dropped 6 bases and J dropped 2 bases, with 19 bases sitting between them. The CDR3 region has the DNA TGTGCCAGTAGCTCTCCCAGGAGGGGCCAAAACACTGAAGCTTTCTTT. Translation: CASSSPRRGQNTEAFF.

The chain employs TRBV19 and TRBJ1-1; D may be TRBD1 (6 bases). The CDR3 is 13 amino acids. The germline V and J ends were trimmed by 10 bases and 2 bases, with 14 bases remaining between them. Germline loops: CDR1 LNHDA, CDR2 SQIVND (reference sequence). The CDR3 is CATSPRGNTEAFF. The CDR3 nucleotides read TGTGCCACCTCGCCCAGGGGTAACACTGAAGCTTTCTTT.

The CDR3 nucleotides are TGCGCCACCCGGGGGGGACTAGGGGATGCCGGGGAGCTGTTTTTT. Translation gives CATRGGLGDAGELFF. The chain links TRBV10-2 to TRBJ2-2, with TRBD2 identical over 8 bases. V lost 10 bases to trimming and J lost 6 bases; unmatched junction nucleotides: 13. The length of the CDR3 is 15 residues. Per germline, CDR1 WSHSY and CDR2 SAAADI.

This clone was found a few times. This chain links TRBV12-3 or TRBV12-4 with TRBJ2-5; D not certain. This CDR3 contains 13 residues. The V and J ends lost 1 base and 5 bases respectively, with 8 bases between them. CDR3 sequence: CASSLDTFETQYF. The CDR3 coding sequence is TGTGCCAGCAGTTTAGACACCTTTGAGACCCAGTACTTC.

V is TRBV12-3 or TRBV12-4 and J is TRBJ2-2; D is undetermined. CDR3 size: 13 residues. V lost 8 bases and J 6 bases, leaving 13 bases between the germline ends. The CDR3 DNA sequence: TGTGCCAGCCGTCTTGGGCGCTCCGGGGAGCTGTTTTTT. Translating it yields CASRLGRSGELFF.

The chain links TRBV28 to TRBJ1-2; D is possibly TRBD1 (5 bases). V lost 11 bases, J lost 3 bases, and 10 bases lay in between. This CDR3 has 11 amino acids. Germline-derived CDR1 and CDR2 are MDHEN and SYDVKM. The CDR3 is CAHQGYYGYTF. The CDR3 bases are TGTGCCCATCAGGGCTACTATGGCTACACCTTC.